A single sample is the source of the 27 T cell receptor beta chains below, sequenced in a study of post-analysis software for immune sequencing data (dated by TCRdb to the mid-2010s). Broad study findings and their caveats: Significantly higher frequencies in patients than in controls were found for several TRBV segments, including TRBV5-6, TRBV5-1 and TRBV20-1.

Library preparation employed PCR. Sequenced using an Illumina HiSeq 2500. To reduce PCR and sequencing biases, unique molecular identifiers were built into the TCR beta cDNA libraries. TCRdb handled the public reads itself, with Q25 trimming in fastp and clone calling in MiXCR, and kept productive beta chains. All rows with the same CDR3 protein become a single entry with the most common DNA and genes. For this sample the table gives roughly 570,000 distinct CDR3 sequences, of which about a third were detected only once. Together, the top ten hold approximately 5.4% of the sample. No antigens are known for them. Sequencing was performed on blood. The receptors stem from a girl aged 2-17 years with multiple sclerosis.

This chain uses TRBV29-1 with TRBJ2-3, with D possibly matching TRBD1 (5 bases). The CDR3 length is 14 residues. The germline gives CDR1 SQVTM, CDR2 ANQGSEA. V was shortened by 0 bases and J by 1 base, with 8 bases between the two germline ends. The CDR3 sequence is CSVEEQQGTDTQYF. DNA for the CDR3: TGCAGCGTTGAAGAACAACAGGGCACAGATACGCAGTATTTT.

In its sample, this clonotype was seen a few times. V is TRBV4-1 and J is TRBJ1-2; D may be TRBD1 (6 bases). CDR1 is MGHRA, CDR2 YSYEKL, per germline. Trimming shortened V by 1 base and J by 5 bases, and 8 bases separated the two germline ends. CDR3 length: 13 amino acids. CDR3 in amino acids: CASSQAGQYGYTF. In DNA form, the CDR3 reads TGCGCCAGCAGCCAAGCCGGACAGTATGGCTACACCTTC.

The chain combines TRBV6-5 with TRBJ1-2; maybe TRBD1 (5 bases). Germline CDR1 reads MNHEY; CDR2 reads SVGAGI. CDR3 size: 17 residues. V was clipped by 4 bases and J by 4 bases, with 22 bases between them. DNA for the CDR3: TGTGCCAGCAGTTCCCGGGACCATTCTTGGACCGTCTATGGCTACACCTTC. It is translated as CASSSRDHSWTVYGYTF.

The chain uses TRBV5-6 and TRBJ2-3; 11 bases line up with TRBD2. V shed 2 bases, J shed 4 bases, and the junction held 3 bases outside the gene matches. Looked up from germline, CDR1 is SGHDT and CDR2 is YYEEEE. The CDR3 has 15 residues. DNA of the CDR3: TGTGCCAGCAGCTTTAGCGGGGGGGCCGCAGATACGCAGTATTTT. Amino acid sequence: CASSFSGGAADTQYF.

This clonotype came up a few times. The chain employs TRBV25-1 and TRBJ2-7, with 8 bases aligning to TRBD1. The trim removed 1 base at V and 4 bases at J, leaving 6 bases unmatched. Germline loops: CDR1 MGHDK, CDR2 SYGVNS. The length of the CDR3 is 15 residues. CDR3 loop: CASSEFPDRVYEQYF. The CDR3 region has the DNA TGTGCCAGCAGTGAATTCCCGGACAGGGTTTACGAGCAGTACTTC.

This clonotype was found a few times. The chain employs TRBV5-1 and TRBJ2-3; the match to TRBD1 covers 7 bases. Germline V lookup: CDR1 SGHRS, CDR2 YFSETQ. V lost 2 bases and J lost 4; bases outside the gene matches: 7. This CDR3 spans 15 amino acids. The DNA for the CDR3 is TGCGCCAGCAGCTTCACCACGGGACAGCCAGATACGCAGTATTTT. This sequence encodes CASSFTTGQPDTQYF.

This sequence joins TRBV4-2 and TRBJ2-1; no clear D. Germline CDR1 is LGHNA and CDR2 is YNFKEQ. Between the trimmed V and J ends, which lost 0 bases and 13 bases, there was a span of 16 bases. The CDR3 spans 14 residues. CDR3 sequence: CASSQDAASLFQFF. CDR3 sequence (DNA): TGTGCCAGCAGCCAAGACGCGGCCTCGCTCTTCCAGTTCTTC.

The J gene is TRBJ2-1, the V gene TRBV11-2, with D possibly matching TRBD1 (5 bases). Trimming pared 2 bases from V and 6 bases from J, leaving 8 bases between. CDR1 is SGHAT, CDR2 FQNNGV, per germline. The CDR3 loop spans 13 amino acids. CDR3 bases: TGTGCCAGCAGCTTACCAGGGCCCAATGAGCAGTTCTTC. It is translated as CASSLPGPNEQFF.

CDR3 residues: CASVRGTREQFF. CDR3 DNA: TGTGCCAGCGTCAGGGGGACCAGGGAGCAGTTCTTC. This chain joins TRBV2 and TRBJ2-1, with 7 nucleotides matching TRBD1. Trimming took 8 bases from V and 10 from J; bases not matched to a gene: 8. The CDR3 totals 12 residues. The germline V gene encodes CDR1 SNHLY and CDR2 FYNNEI.

As for this clonotype: Relative to the germline gene, one junction end is altered; a read error may explain this. This chain uses TRBV4-1 with TRBJ1-2, with 9 bases that match TRBD1. CDR3 length equals 16 residues. Per the germline V gene, CDR1 is MGHRA and CDR2 is YSYEKL. The CDR3 protein is CARSQEEGQGKDGYTF. CDR3 nucleotide sequence: TGCGCCAGAAGCCAAGAAGAGGGACAGGGAAAGGATGGCTACACCTTC.

This clonotype was seen a single time. The gene calls are TRBV10-3 and TRBJ2-1; D may match TRBD1 or TRBD2 (5 bases each). Between the trimmed V and J ends, which lost 3 bases and 2 bases, there was a span of 11 bases. Germline-derived CDR1 and CDR2 are ENHRY and SYGVKD. This CDR3 region has 15 residues. Written as DNA, the CDR3 is TGTGCCATCAGTGACACGGGGCCCGCCTACAATGAGCAGTTCTTC. It yields the protein CAISDTGPAYNEQFF.

The chain is built from TRBV12-3 or TRBV12-4 and TRBJ1-5, with D uncertain. Trimming shortened V by 4 bases and J by 2 bases, and 12 bases separated the two germline ends. The CDR3 extends over 15 amino acids. CDR3 sequence (DNA): TGTGCCAGCAGTTCTAGGTCTTGGGGCAATCAGCCCCAGCATTTT. Translated: CASSSRSWGNQPQHF.

The sample holds a few counts of this clonotype. The rearrangement links TRBV4-2 to TRBJ2-3; a possible D gene is TRBD1 (5 bases). The CDR3 extends over 15 amino acids. V was pared by 1 base and J by 4 bases, with 12 bases between. Germline V gene lookup returns CDR1 LGHNA and CDR2 YNFKEQ. CDR3: CASSQGGGAADTQYF. In nucleotides, the CDR3 is TGTGCCAGCAGCCAAGGAGGTGGGGCAGCAGATACGCAGTATTTT.

This clonotype was counted at least ten times. The V call is TRBV20-1, the J call TRBJ2-5; D remains ambiguous. Germline CDR1 DFQATT, CDR2 SNEGSKA (reference sequence). The V and J ends lost 0 bases and 5 bases respectively, with 4 bases between them. The CDR3 contains 11 residues. CDR3 sequence: CSARDLETQYF. The DNA of the CDR3 is TGCAGTGCTAGAGACTTGGAGACCCAGTACTTC.

This clonotype was recorded a few times. The genes are TRBV29-1 and TRBJ2-7, with 7 bases that match TRBD1. Germline trimming cut 5 bases from V and 5 bases from J; bases unmatched to any gene: 6. CDR3 size: 12 residues. Germline CDR1 is SQVTM and CDR2 is ANQGSEA. CDR3 sequence (DNA): TGCAGCGTTCGTTTCACAGGGGACGAGCAGTACTTC. This sequence encodes CSVRFTGDEQYF.

The V and J genes are TRBV7-2 and TRBJ1-1; TRBD1 aligns across 7 bases. This CDR3 contains 16 residues. Germline V gives CDR1 SGHTA, CDR2 FQGNSA. The junction had 8 bases not matched to a gene; V was cut back by 1 base and J by 3 bases. The CDR3 here is CASSLVGTATHTEAFF. The CDR3 region has the DNA TGTGCCAGCAGCTTAGTTGGGACAGCGACACACACTGAAGCTTTCTTT.

The chain is built from TRBV5-1 and TRBJ2-5; D may be TRBD2 (5 bases). The CDR3 loop spans 15 amino acids. The V gene's germline CDR1 is SGHRS and CDR2 YFSETQ. Trimming cost V 2 bases and J 4 bases, with 15 bases left between them. The CDR3 DNA follows: TGCGCCAGCAGCTTTCGGGGTAACGGAGGAGAGACCCAGTACTTC. As protein: CASSFRGNGGETQYF. Full variable domain (outside the CDR3, taken from reference TRBV5-1 and TRBJ2-5): KAGVTQTPRYLIKTRGQQVTLSCSPISGHRSVSWYQQTPGQGLQFLFEYFSETQRNKGNFPGRFSGRQFSNSRSEMNVSTLELGDSALYLCASSFRGNGGETQYFGPGTRLLVL.

The chain uses TRBV5-1 and TRBJ1-2, with no clear D. The CDR3 consists of 12 residues. V was shortened by 4 bases and J by 3 bases, with 7 bases between the two germline ends. CDR1 and CDR2 from the germline V gene are SGHRS and YFSETQ. CDR3 region: CASSPEYYGYTF. The CDR3 nucleotides are TGCGCCAGCAGCCCGGAATACTATGGCTACACCTTC. The variable domain in full, with the rest retrieved from reference TRBV5-1 and TRBJ1-2, is KAGVTQTPRYLIKTRGQQVTLSCSPISGHRSVSWYQQTPGQGLQFLFEYFSETQRNKGNFPGRFSGRQFSNSRSEMNVSTLELGDSALYLCASSPEYYGYTFGSGTRLTVV.

This clonotype was detected a few times. The CDR3, as DNA: TGTGCCAGCAGCTCGGGACAGGGGAGTGAAGCTTTCTTT. It is translated as CASSSGQGSEAFF. The J gene is TRBJ1-1, the V gene TRBV7-9, with 10 positions matching TRBD1. With 4 bases clipped from V and 7 bases from J, the junction kept 3 bases outside the gene matches. Per germline, CDR1 SEHNR and CDR2 FQNEAQ (reference sequence). This CDR3 spans 13 amino acids.

V and J are TRBV29-1 and TRBJ2-7; TRBD1 aligns across 9 bases. In germline, CDR1 is SQVTM, CDR2 ANQGSEA. The CDR3 has 12 amino acids. With 7 bases clipped from V and 3 bases from J, the junction kept 4 bases outside the gene matches. CDR3 in DNA: TGCAGCGCCGTGACAGGGGGCTACGAGCAGTACTTC. It codes for CSAVTGGYEQYF.

This clonotype appeared a few times. J is TRBJ2-7 and V is TRBV3-1, with D unresolved. CDR1 LGHDT and CDR2 YNNKEL come from the germline V gene (reference sequence). The CDR3 has 12 amino acids. With 7 bases removed from V and 2 bases from J, the gap between germline ends came to 9 bases. CDR3 DNA sequence: TGTGCCAGCATGGGCGAGACCTACGAGCAGTACTTC. This encodes CASMGETYEQYF.

The chain recombines TRBV10-3 with TRBJ1-1; 7 bases are shared with TRBD1. V shed 7 bases and J 2 bases; nucleotides not matched to a gene: 4. Germline CDR1 is ENHRY and CDR2 is SYGVKD. This CDR3 comprises 13 residues. CDR3 in DNA: TGTGCCATCAAGGGACAGTTTAACACTGAAGCTTTCTTT. It is translated as CAIKGQFNTEAFF.

This clonotype was picked up a small number of times. The J gene is TRBJ1-2, the V gene TRBV20-1; TRBD1 is a possible D gene (6 bases). This CDR3 region has 12 residues. The V end was cut by 2 bases, the J end by 5 bases, with 9 bases between. Germline lookup yields CDR1 DFQATT and CDR2 SNEGSKA (reference sequence). The CDR3 bases are TGCAGTGCTAGACAGGGGATTTATGGCTACACCTTC. It translates to CSARQGIYGYTF.

The chain employs TRBV20-1 and TRBJ2-2; TRBD2 might be the D (6 bases). The CDR3 consists of 17 residues. Trimming left V 4 bases short and J 4 bases short, with 22 bases between. From germline, CDR1 is DFQATT and CDR2 SNEGSKA (reference sequence). CDR3 loop: CSAIGTPLEGGTGELFF. The DNA for the CDR3 is TGCAGTGCTATAGGAACTCCATTAGAGGGAGGCACCGGGGAGCTGTTTTTT.

The rearrangement links TRBV6-5 to TRBJ2-5; possible D gene TRBD2, 6 bases. This CDR3 has 13 amino acids. V was clipped by 6 bases and J by 2 bases, with 10 bases between them. Germline CDR1 MNHEY, CDR2 SVGAGI. DNA for the CDR3: TGTGCCAGCAGGGACGGGGGTCAAGAGACCCAGTACTTC. It encodes CASRDGGQETQYF.

This clonotype was seen only a few times. This chain uses TRBV28 with TRBJ2-3, with TRBD2 identical over 12 bases. Germline CDR1 and CDR2: MDHEN and SYDVKM. V lost 5 bases and J lost 5; bases outside the gene matches: 8. The CDR3 totals 16 residues. For the CDR3, the DNA is TGTGCCAGCAGTCCAACAAGGACTAGCGGGGAAGATACGCAGTATTTT. Encoded protein: CASSPTRTSGEDTQYF.

The chain has TRBV5-4 and TRBJ1-1; D is ambiguous. CDR3 length equals 12 residues. Per the germline V gene, CDR1 is SGHNT and CDR2 is YYREEE (reference sequence). Trimming removed 3 bases from V and 8 bases from J, with 11 bases in between. The CDR3 sequence: CASSYPMAEAFF. The CDR3 nucleotides are TGTGCCAGCAGCTACCCCATGGCGGAAGCTTTCTTT.